This TCR beta chain was captured in a study of cytomegalovirus exposure and HLA in healthy donors. Across the whole study: Early on, a data release was issued that held 80 million or so unique TCRs from HLA-typed donors. Of the donors genotyped, 398 in all, over 80% fell in the Caucasian-associated ancestry cluster. Study-wide results and limits: An analysis done earlier found most TCR beta V segments productive about 90% or about 30% of the time. Later on, a genetic analysis was performed. It linked a missense variant in DCLRE1C with V- and J-gene trimming of TCR beta.

PCR was performed using 60 Vbeta and 13 Jbeta primers. Here immunoSEQ multiplex PCR was the method, and the copy in TCRdb shows in-frame clones only, minus some. The data contain over 45,000 clones, approximately 80% of them seen just once; the ten biggest clones take up more than 1.4%. The V gene's germline CDR1 is SGHNT and CDR2 YYREEE (reference sequence). The CDR3 spans 16 residues. J lost 0 bases, V lost 0 bases, and 2 bases had no gene match. This clone was counted a few times. What it binds is unknown. This TCR came from a female donor in good health and CMV-seronegative. The chain combines TRBV5-4 with TRBJ2-2; TRBD1 aligns across 7 bases. Input material: PBMCs. CDR3 sequence: CASSLAGTANTGELFF. The DNA of the CDR3 is TGTGCCAGCAGCTTGGCGGGGACAGCGAACACCGGGGAGCTGTTTTTT.